This paragraph reports one TCR beta chain. This clonotype was found many times. There is no known antigen for this receptor. Base qualities are missing; no much larger clone stands one base away. PBMCs were isolated by Ficoll-Paque density gradient centrifugation. Between the V and J ends, shortened by 6 bases and 5 bases respectively, the junction contains 13 bases. The CDR3 runs 13 residues from the cysteine to the phenylalanine. Of all the DNA, just the CDR3 is kept, 39 bases in frame from base 1. This sample is part of a study of T-cell memory formation after mild COVID-19 (dated by TCRdb to about 2021). Some background on the complete study: Most TCR sequence clusters were specific to one of the two donors. In two donors, T-cell clones that expanded and contracted after mild COVID-19 were tracked by sequencing TCRalpha and TCRbeta repertoires over time. The cohort comprised two young, previously healthy adult volunteers, one female and one male.

Overall study outcomes, separate from this receptor: Only a couple of mild cases were covered by the study, and larger cohorts that include severe cases with pre-infection samples were considered necessary. Some responding clones were detected in pre-infection memory, which suggested that pre-existing cross-reactive memory T cells had joined the SARS-CoV-2 response. Contracting CD4+ clones appeared mostly in the CM and EM memory subsets, whereas CD8+ clones were enriched in EMRA. The second-wave clones that peaked on day 37 were not confirmed to be SARS-CoV-2 specific. Clones contracting from day 15 to 85 had balanced CD4/CD8 phenotypes, while a second wave expanding from day 15 to 37 was biased towards CD4+.

TCRdb lists the instrument as Illumina NovaSeq 6000. TCRalpha and TCRbeta cDNA libraries were constructed by 5'RACE with constant-segment primers, with sample barcodes and unique molecular identifiers being introduced. RNA was extracted from every sample with Trizol reagent. Library amplification was performed in two PCR steps, and a second sample barcode and Illumina TruSeq adapters were introduced in the second step. Sequencing of libraries was performed on an Illumina NovaSeq with 2 x 150 bp paired-end reads. The study's own analysis went as follows. With migec v1.2.7, reads were demultiplexed and then collapsed into UMI-guided consensus sequences. Using mixcr v2.1.11, UMI consensuses were aligned to TRA and TRB V and J templates and then assembled into clonotypes. Clonotypes were classified as expanded or contracted when called significant by both edgeR and NoisET, with noise models trained on biological replicates. For edgeR calls, the cutoffs were a false discovery rate-adjusted p below 0.01 and a log2 fold-change threshold of 1. As an exploratory analysis of dynamics, PCA with hierarchical clustering was applied to max-normalized trajectories of the 1000 most abundant clonotypes. The CD4 or CD8 phenotype of responding clones was assigned using the separately sequenced CD4+ and CD8+ repertoires. Using fastp trimming at Q25 and MiXCR clonotype assembly, TCRdb reanalyzed the public sequencing data and kept in-frame beta chains. Merged by CDR3 protein, the rows form single entries marked with the most common genes and DNA. Here the V and J calls rest on TCRdb's processing, not on the authors' analysis. The sample table holds about 81,000 distinct CDR3 sequences, of which around a quarter were seen once. Roughly two fifths of the sample is taken by the ten largest.

This TCR came from a young man who had mild COVID-19 (a few samples of this study predate the infection). The sample titles of this study are shuffled in the database, so cell type and time point are left out; the donor was told from shared clones. The specimen was PBMCs or a T cell subset sorted from them (not recorded which). The V and J segments used are TRBV12-3 or TRBV12-4 and TRBJ1-1; a tentative D match to TRBD1 spans 6 bases. The nucleotides read TGTGCCAGCAGCCTTCGGGGGGCGACTGAAGCTTTCTTT. Its translation is CASSLRGATEAFF.